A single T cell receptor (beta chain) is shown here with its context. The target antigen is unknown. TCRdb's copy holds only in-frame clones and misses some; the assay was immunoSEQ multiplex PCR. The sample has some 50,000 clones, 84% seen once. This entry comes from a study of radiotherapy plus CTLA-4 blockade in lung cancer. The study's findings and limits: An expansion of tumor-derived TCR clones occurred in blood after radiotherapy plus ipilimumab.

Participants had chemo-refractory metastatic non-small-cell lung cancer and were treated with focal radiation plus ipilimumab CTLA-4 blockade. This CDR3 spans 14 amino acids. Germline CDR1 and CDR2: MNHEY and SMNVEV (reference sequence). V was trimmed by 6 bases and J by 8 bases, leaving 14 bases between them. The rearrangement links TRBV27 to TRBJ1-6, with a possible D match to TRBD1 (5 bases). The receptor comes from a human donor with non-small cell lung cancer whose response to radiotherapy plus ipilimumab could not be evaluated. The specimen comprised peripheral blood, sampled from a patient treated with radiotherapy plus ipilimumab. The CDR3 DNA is TGTGCCAGCAGGGGGGACTTATTATATTCACCCCTCCACTTT. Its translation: CASRGDLLYSPLHF.